The present TCR beta chain was sequenced within a study of OX40 agonist ivuxolimab in advanced cancers. V dropped 0 bases and J dropped 0 bases, with 8 bases sitting between them. From germline, CDR1 is SQVTM and CDR2 ANQGSEA. The CDR3 consists of 15 residues. Clones were sequenced by immunoSEQ multiplex PCR, and TCRdb holds only the in-frame ones, with some missing. The repertoire holds 50,000 or so clones, roughly 90% seen once, with about 28% in the top ten. This chain links TRBV29-1 with TRBJ2-2; maybe TRBD2 (6 bases). The sequence was obtained from an adult with an advanced solid tumor such as melanoma, head and neck, liver or kidney cancer. Sequenced here: CD4+ or CD8+ T cells sorted from blood, sampled in a trial of the OX40 agonist ivuxolimab. The CDR3: CSVEDWGANTGELFF. The CDR3 bases are TGCAGCGTTGAAGATTGGGGGGCGAACACCGGGGAGCTGTTTTTT.